This T cell receptor (beta chain) is from a study of metastatic and nonmetastatic thyroid tumors. Study-wide background: Malignant and benign thyroid patients had repertoires compared in peripheral blood and tumor or nodule tissue.

This clone has ten or more counts. Its antigen remains unknown. Findings and limits, study-wide: A significant increase in TCR beta diversity was reportedly seen in malignant thyroid tumors relative to benign nodules, in blood and tumor.

Patients were all untreated before their thyroid surgery. As processed by the authors: The study's classifier, a distant-metastasis tool for papillary thyroid cancer, was built using CDR3 differences across clinicopathological groups. Using MiXCR, TCRdb re-called clones from the PCR reads. In this record, the V and J calls reflect TCRdb's handling and not the investigators' own analysis. The profile shows 26,000 or so clones, 3.7% of them singletons. Sequencing was carried out using blood. The receptor was derived from a male donor with papillary thyroid cancer or a benign thyroid nodule (not recorded which). Some clones in this sample may be carry-over from other donors' samples.

CDR3 protein: CSANSSLSEQYF. The CDR3 DNA follows: TGCAGTGCTAATAGCAGTTTAAGCGAGCAGTACTTC. This rearrangement joins TRBV20-1 to TRBJ2-7; D remains unclear. Trimming took off 4 bases at V and 6 bases at J, with 13 bases between the two ends. This CDR3 region has 12 residues. Germline-derived CDR1 and CDR2 are DFQATT and SNEGSKA (reference sequence).